This T cell receptor (beta chain) was observed in a study of T cell repertoires in cytomegalovirus infection. Study details: Indicated by public TCR beta signatures were CMV infection and matching HLA type. Study-level points and caveats: HLA-C-restricted CMV-specific TCR beta clonotypes were dominant in the ex vivo response. Individuals carrying CMV plus the relevant HLA were identified by cumulative frequency of public TCR beta families.

In TCRdb, the reads were re-called with MiXCR into one record per CDR3 protein. The repertoire holds some 700,000 distinct CDR3 sequences, roughly a third seen once, with 2.8% in the top ten. CDR1 is MDHEN and CDR2 is SYDVKM in the germline V gene. The CDR3 covers 12 residues. Trimming cost V 3 bases and J 7 bases, with 9 bases left between them. This clonotype was seen only a few times. Its antigen is undetermined. The chain carries TRBV28 and TRBJ1-1; D gene ambiguous. The clonotype comes from a human donor in good health (CMV status not recorded). Some clones in this sample may be carry-over from other donors' samples. The sequenced sample was PBMCs. CDR3 amino acids: CASSFTTSEAFF. The CDR3 coding sequence is TGTGCCAGCAGTTTTACGACAAGTGAAGCTTTCTTT.